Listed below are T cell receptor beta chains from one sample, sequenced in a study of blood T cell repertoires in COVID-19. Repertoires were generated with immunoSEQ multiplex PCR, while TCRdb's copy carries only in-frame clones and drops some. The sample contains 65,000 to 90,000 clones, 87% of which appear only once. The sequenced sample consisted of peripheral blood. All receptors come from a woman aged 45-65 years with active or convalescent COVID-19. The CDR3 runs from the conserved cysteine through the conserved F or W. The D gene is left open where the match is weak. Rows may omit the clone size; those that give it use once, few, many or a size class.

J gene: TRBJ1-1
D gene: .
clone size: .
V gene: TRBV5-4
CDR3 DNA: TGTGCCAGCAGCTTGGGAGCGCAGGAAGCTTTCTTT
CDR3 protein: CASSLGAQEAFF

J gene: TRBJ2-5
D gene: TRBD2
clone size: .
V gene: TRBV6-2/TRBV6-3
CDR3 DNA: TGTGCCAGCAGTCCCCCGGGACTAGCGGGGGGGCCCGAAGAGACCCAGTACTTC
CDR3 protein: CASSPPGLAGGPEETQYF

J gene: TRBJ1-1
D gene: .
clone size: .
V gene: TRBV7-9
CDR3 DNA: TGTGCCAGCAGCTGGGGGGGTGAGGCTGAAGCTTTCTTT
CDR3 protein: CASSWGGEAEAFF

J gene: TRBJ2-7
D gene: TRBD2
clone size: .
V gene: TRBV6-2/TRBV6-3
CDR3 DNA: TGTGCCAGCAGTTACTATAGACTAGCCGGCTACGAGCAGTACTTC
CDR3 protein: CASSYYRLAGYEQYF

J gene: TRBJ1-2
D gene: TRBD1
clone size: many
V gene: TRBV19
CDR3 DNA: TGTGCCAGTAGTAACCTAAAGGGACAGTCGGACGGCTACACCTTC
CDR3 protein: CASSNLKGQSDGYTF

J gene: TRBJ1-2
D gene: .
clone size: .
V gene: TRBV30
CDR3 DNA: TGTGCCTGGGGGTGGGGGGAGGCGAACTATGGCTACACCTTC
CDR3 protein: CAWGWGEANYGYTF

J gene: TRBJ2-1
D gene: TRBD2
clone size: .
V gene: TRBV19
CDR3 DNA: TGTGCCAGTAGTACCGGGACTAGCGGGGGAAACAATGAGCAGTTCTTC
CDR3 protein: CASSTGTSGGNNEQFF

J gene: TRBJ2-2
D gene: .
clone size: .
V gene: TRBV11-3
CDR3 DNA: TGTGCCAGCAAGTATGGAGCCACCGGGGAGCTGTTTTTT
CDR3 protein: CASKYGATGELFF

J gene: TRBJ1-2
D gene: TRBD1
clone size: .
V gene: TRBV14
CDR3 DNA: TGTGCCAACTCCGGGACAGCTTCCATGGGCTACACCTTC
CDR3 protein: CANSGTASMGYTF

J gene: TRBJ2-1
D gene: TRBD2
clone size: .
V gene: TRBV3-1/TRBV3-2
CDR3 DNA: TGTGCCAGCAGCCGCACTAGCGGGGTCTACAATGAGCAGTTCTTC
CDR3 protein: CASSRTSGVYNEQFF

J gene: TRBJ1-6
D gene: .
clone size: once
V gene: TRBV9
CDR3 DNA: TGTGCCAGCGCCCGAAAGACAGGTTATAATTCACCCCTCCACTTT
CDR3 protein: CASARKTGYNSPLHF

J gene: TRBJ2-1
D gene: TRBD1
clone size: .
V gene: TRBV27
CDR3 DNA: TGTGCCAGCAGTTCCGGGACAGGCTACAATGAGCAGTTCTTC
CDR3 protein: CASSSGTGYNEQFF

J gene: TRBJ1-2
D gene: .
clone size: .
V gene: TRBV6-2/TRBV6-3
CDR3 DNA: TGTGCCAGCAGTTACCGGGACGGACTAAGTGGCTACACCTTC
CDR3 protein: CASSYRDGLSGYTF

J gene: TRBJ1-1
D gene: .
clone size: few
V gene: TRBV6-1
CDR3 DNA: TGTGCCAGCAGTGAAGCTGACGGCGGGCACACTGAAGCTTTCTTT
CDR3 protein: CASSEADGGHTEAFF

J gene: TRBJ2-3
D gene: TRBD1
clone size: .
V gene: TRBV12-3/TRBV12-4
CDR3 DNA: TGTGCCAGCAGCGGGACAGACGATACTGGGCAGTATTTT
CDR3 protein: CASSGTDDTGQYF

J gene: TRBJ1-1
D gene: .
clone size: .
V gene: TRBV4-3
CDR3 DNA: TGCGCCAGCAGCCAAGGCCAGGGTAACACTGAAGCTTTCTTT
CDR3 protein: CASSQGQGNTEAFF

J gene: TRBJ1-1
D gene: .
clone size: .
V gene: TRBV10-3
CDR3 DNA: TGTGCCATCAGTGGTCGGGGGGAAGGGAACACTGAAGCTTTCTTT
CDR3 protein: CAISGRGEGNTEAFF

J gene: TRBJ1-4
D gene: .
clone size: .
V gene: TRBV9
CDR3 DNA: TGTGCCAGCAGCGTGGGGGCAGGGAATGAAAAACTGTTTTTT
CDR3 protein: CASSVGAGNEKLFF

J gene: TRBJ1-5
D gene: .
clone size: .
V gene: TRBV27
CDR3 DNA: TGTGCCAGCAGTTTAGGCGGTTCCAATCAGCCCCAGCATTTT
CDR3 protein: CASSLGGSNQPQHF

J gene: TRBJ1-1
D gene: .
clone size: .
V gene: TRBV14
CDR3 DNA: TGTGCCAGCAGCCAAGGGAGGAACACTGAAGCTTTCTTT
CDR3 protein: CASSQGRNTEAFF

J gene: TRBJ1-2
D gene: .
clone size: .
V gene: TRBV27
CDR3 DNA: TGTGCCAGCAGCAAAAATGAGGGTTATGGCTACACCTTC
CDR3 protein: CASSKNEGYGYTF

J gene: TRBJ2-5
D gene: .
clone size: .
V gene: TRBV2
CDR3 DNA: TGTGCCAGCATGACGGACAACCAAGGGCGGACCCAGTACTTC
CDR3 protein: CASMTDNQGRTQYF

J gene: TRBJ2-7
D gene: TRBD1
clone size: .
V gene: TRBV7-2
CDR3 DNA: TGTGCCAGCAGCTTGGGTTTGGGACAGGGCTACTACGAGCAGTACTTC
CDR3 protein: CASSLGLGQGYYEQYF

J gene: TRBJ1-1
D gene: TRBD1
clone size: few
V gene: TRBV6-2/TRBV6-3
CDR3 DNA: TGTGCCAGCAGTTACAGTAGAGGGGACAGGGGCATGAACACTGAAGCTTTCTTT
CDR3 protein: CASSYSRGDRGMNTEAFF

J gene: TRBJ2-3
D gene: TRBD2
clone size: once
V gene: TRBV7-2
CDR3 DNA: TGTGCCAGCAGCTCCTCAGCGGGGAGCACAGATACGCAGTATTTT
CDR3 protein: CASSSSAGSTDTQYF

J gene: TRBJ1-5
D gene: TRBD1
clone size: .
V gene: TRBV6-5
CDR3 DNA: TGTGCCAGCAGTGACTCAGGGGGGGGGCAGCCCCAGCATTTT
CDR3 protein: CASSDSGGGQPQHF

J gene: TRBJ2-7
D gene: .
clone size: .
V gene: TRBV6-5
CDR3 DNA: TGTGCCAGCAGTTATTCTAGGGGGATCTGGTCCTACGAGCAGTACTTC
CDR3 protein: CASSYSRGIWSYEQYF